The clone carrying this T cell receptor (beta chain) was counted only a few times. This sample is drawn from a study of blood T cells in healthy people across ages. CDR3 length: 16 residues. The V and J ends lost 5 bases and 2 bases respectively, with 19 bases between them. The germline V gene has CDR1 SGHRS and CDR2 YFSETQ. PCR was performed a second time for about 7 to 12 cycles using a sample-barcoded 5' primer and a J-beta primer mix. Each cDNA molecule received a tag from a template-switch adaptor that had 12 random nucleotides. TCRdb redid the calling of the 5' RACE reads with MiXCR, one entry per CDR3 protein. The table has fewer than 900,000 distinct CDR3 sequences, 43% seen once.

The sequenced material came from blood. This clonotype was sampled from an older woman in good health. The V call is TRBV5-1, the J call TRBJ1-1, with D possibly being TRBD1 (5 bases). The CDR3 DNA is TGCGCCAGCAGTCCTGCCTCGGGGGTGGATAACACTGAAGCTTTCTTT. Translation gives CASSPASGVDNTEAFF.